These T cell receptor beta chains were read from a single sample in a study of OX40 agonist ivuxolimab in advanced cancers. This table comes from immunoSEQ multiplex PCR, and its TCRdb copy is limited to in-frame clones, with some not included. This table holds tens of thousands of clones, 85% to 90% found once. The sample in question was CD4+ or CD8+ T cells sorted from blood, obtained in a trial of the OX40 agonist ivuxolimab. These receptors were taken from an adult with an advanced solid tumor such as melanoma, head and neck, liver or kidney cancer. Each CDR3 is given with its conserved first and last residue. D genes are given only for firm matches. A clone size is listed for some rows: how often the clone was seen (once, few, many), or a class if it is expanded.

>TRBV5-1|-|TRBJ1-2|-
TGCGCCAGCAGCTTGGCCGAGCCGGGCTCAGAGGGCTACACCTTC
CASSLAEPGSEGYTF
>TRBV29-1|-|TRBJ2-3|-
TGCAGCGTTGACAGCCCTAGCACAGATACGCAGTATTTT
CSVDSPSTDTQYF
>TRBV4-1|-|TRBJ2-5|-
TGCGCCAGCAGCCAAGACGGCCAAGAGACCCAGTACTTC
CASSQDGQETQYF
>TRBV7-3|-|TRBJ1-1|-
TGTGCCAGCAGCTTAACGTTCGGCCATGGGACAGAAGCTTTCTTT
CASSLTFGHGTEAFF
>TRBV6-1|TRBD2|TRBJ2-2|-
TGTGCCAGCAGTGAACTAGCGGGGGGAACCGGGGAGCTGTTTTTT
CASSELAGGTGELFF
>TRBV5-4|-|TRBJ1-2|-
TGTGCCAGCAGCTTGGACCGGACCCCCTATGGCTACACCTTC
CASSLDRTPYGYTF
>TRBV19|-|TRBJ1-4|-
TGTGCCAGTAGTATAGGGCACCTTTCGAGGTTGGATGAAAAACTGTTTTTT
CASSIGHLSRLDEKLFF
>TRBV7-3|-|TRBJ2-1|-
TGTGCCAGCAGCCAGCTAGGACAGAAGCCTGGAAATGAGCAGTTCTTC
CASSQLGQKPGNEQFF
>TRBV7-9|-|TRBJ1-1|once
TGTGCCAGCAGCTTCTTCGTGGGGGTCACTGAAGCTTTCTTT
CASSFFVGVTEAFF
>TRBV2|TRBD1|TRBJ1-1|-
TGTGCCAGCAGTGAAAGGGGGCCAGGAGCGAACACTGAAGCTTTCTTT
CASSERGPGANTEAFF
>TRBV9|TRBD2|TRBJ2-3|-
TGTGCCAGCAGCGGACTAGCGGGGGGACGGGTTGGCACAGATACGCAGTATTTT
CASSGLAGGRVGTDTQYF
>TRBV5-6|-|TRBJ2-2|few
TGTGCCAGCAGCTTGTATGGTCGTAACACCGGGGAGCTGTTTTTT
CASSLYGRNTGELFF
>TRBV5-8|TRBD2|TRBJ2-7|-
TGTGCCAGCAGCCCCCGGGGGGGACAACTCTACGAGCAGTACTTC
CASSPRGGQLYEQYF
>TRBV6-5|-|TRBJ1-2|-
TGTGCCAGCCGCCTCCTTGAGGGTGGCTACACCTTC
CASRLLEGGYTF
>TRBV29-1|TRBD2|TRBJ2-3|-
TGCAGCGTTGGTAGCGGGGGGCTCACAGATACGCAGTATTTT
CSVGSGGLTDTQYF
>TRBV21-1|-|TRBJ2-1|-
TGTGCCAGCAGCAAAGGCACTAACTCCTACAATGAGCAGTTCTTC
CASSKGTNSYNEQFF
>TRBV18|-|TRBJ1-1|-
TGTGCCAGCTCCCGACAGGTGGATGGCACTGAAGCTTTCTTT
CASSRQVDGTEAFF
>TRBV9|TRBD1|TRBJ2-1|-
TGTGCCAGCAGCGTAGGGACAGGGGTCAATGAGCAGTTCTTC
CASSVGTGVNEQFF
>TRBV5-1|-|TRBJ1-4|-
TGCGCCAGCAGCTTGGGTAGGGCGCAGGAAAAACTGTTTTTT
CASSLGRAQEKLFF
>TRBV7-9|-|TRBJ2-3|-
TGTGCCAGCCGTACGTCAAAAAGACTGGGGGATGGGACAGATACGCAGTATTTT
CASRTSKRLGDGTDTQYF